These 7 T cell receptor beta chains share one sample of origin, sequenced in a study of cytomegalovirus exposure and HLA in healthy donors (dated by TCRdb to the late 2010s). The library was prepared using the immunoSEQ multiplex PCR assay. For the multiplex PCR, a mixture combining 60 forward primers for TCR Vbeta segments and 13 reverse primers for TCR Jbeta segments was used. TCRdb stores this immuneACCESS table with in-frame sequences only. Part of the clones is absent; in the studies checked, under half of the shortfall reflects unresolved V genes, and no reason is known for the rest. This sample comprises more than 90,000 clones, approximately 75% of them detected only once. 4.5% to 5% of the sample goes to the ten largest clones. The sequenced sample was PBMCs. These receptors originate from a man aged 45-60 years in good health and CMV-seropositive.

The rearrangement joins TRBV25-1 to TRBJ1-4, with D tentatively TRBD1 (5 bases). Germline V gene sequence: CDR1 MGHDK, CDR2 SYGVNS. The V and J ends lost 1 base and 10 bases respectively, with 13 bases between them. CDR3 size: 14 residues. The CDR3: CASSESAPRGKLFF. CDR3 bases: TGTGCCAGCAGTGAATCGGCACCTAGGGGAAAACTGTTTTTT. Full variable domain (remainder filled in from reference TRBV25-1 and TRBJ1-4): EADIYQTPRYLVIGTGKKITLECSQTMGHDKMYWYQQDPGMELHLIHYSYGVNSTEKGDLSSESTVSRIRTEHFPLTLESARPSHTSQYLCASSESAPRGKLFFGSGTQLSVL.

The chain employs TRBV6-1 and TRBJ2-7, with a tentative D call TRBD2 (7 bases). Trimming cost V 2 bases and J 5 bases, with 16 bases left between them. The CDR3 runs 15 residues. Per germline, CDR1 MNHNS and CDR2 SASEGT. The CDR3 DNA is TGTGCCAGCAGTGAAATGTTCGGGGGGCACCACGAGCAGTACTTC. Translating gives CASSEMFGGHHEQYF.

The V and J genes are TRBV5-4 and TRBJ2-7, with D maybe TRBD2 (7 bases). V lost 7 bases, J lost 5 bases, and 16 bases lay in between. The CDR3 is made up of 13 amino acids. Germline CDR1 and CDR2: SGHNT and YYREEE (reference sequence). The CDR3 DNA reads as TGTGCCAGCCGTTTACGGGGGGCCCACGAGCAGTACTTC. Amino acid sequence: CASRLRGAHEQYF.

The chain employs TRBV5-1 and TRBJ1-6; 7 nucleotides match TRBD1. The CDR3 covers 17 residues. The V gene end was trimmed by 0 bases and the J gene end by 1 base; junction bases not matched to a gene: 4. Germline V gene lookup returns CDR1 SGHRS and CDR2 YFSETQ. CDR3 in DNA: TGCGCCAGCAGCTTGGCCGTACAGGGGTCCTATAATTCACCCCTCCACTTT. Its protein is CASSLAVQGSYNSPLHF.

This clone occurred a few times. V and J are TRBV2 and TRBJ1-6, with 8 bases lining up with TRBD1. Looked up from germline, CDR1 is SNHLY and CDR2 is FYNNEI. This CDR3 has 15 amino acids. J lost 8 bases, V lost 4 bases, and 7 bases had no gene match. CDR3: CASSGQGATDSPLHF. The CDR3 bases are TGTGCCAGCAGTGGGCAGGGGGCAACAGATTCACCCCTCCACTTT.

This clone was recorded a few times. CDR3 in amino acids: CASSPREFGTDTQYF. CDR3 bases: TGCGCCAGCAGTCCGCGGGAGTTCGGCACAGATACGCAGTATTTT. The gene calls are TRBV5-1 and TRBJ2-3; 7 positions agree with TRBD2. Trimming removed 5 bases from V and 1 base from J; junction bases left unmatched: 7. This CDR3 region has 15 residues. Germline-derived CDR1 and CDR2 are SGHRS and YFSETQ.

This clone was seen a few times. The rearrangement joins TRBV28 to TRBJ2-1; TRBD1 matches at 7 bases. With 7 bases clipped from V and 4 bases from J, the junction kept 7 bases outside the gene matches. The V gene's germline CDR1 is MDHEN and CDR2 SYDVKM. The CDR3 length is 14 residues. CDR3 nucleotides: TGTGCCAGCAACAGGGGCCGGCCTTACAATGAGCAGTTCTTC. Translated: CASNRGRPYNEQFF.